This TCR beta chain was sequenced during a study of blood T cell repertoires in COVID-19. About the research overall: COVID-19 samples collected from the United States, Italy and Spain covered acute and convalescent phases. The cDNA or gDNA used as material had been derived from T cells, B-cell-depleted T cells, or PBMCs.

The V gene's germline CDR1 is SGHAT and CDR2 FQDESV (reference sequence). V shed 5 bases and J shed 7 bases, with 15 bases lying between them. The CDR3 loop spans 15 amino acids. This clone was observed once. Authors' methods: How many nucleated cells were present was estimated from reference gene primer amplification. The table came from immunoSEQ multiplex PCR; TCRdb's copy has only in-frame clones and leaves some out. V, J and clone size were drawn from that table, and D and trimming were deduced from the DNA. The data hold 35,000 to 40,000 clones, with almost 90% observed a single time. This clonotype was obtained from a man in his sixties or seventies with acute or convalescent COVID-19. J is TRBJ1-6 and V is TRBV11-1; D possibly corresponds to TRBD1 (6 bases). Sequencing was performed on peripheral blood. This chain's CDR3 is CASSPRGGRNSPLHF. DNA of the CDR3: TGTGCCAGCAGCCCCAGGGGAGGGCGCAATTCACCCCTCCACTTT.